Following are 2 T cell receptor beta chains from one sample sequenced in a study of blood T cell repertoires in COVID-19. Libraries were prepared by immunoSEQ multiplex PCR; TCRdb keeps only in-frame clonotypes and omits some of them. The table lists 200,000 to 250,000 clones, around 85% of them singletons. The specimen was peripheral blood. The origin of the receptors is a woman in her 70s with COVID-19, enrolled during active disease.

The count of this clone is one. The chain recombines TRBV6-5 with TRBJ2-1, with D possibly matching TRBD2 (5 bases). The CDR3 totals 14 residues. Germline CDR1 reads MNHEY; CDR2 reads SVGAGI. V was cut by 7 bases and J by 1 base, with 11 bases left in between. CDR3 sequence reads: CASKSSLSYNEQFF. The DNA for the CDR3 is TGTGCCAGCAAATCTAGCCTATCCTACAATGAGCAGTTCTTC.

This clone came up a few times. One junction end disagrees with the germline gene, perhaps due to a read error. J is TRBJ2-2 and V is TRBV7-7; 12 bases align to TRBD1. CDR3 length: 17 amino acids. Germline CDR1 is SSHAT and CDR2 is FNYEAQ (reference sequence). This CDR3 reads CASSPGTGGAGTGELFF. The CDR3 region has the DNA TGTGCTAGCAGTCCCGGGACAGGGGGCGCGGGCACCGGGGAGCTGTTTTTT.